This TCR beta chain is drawn from a study of blood T cells in healthy people across ages. Germline loops: CDR1 SGHAT, CDR2 FQNNGV. CDR3 length: 11 amino acids. Unmatched junction bases numbered 2, after V lost 3 bases and J lost 13 bases. Approximately 10 milliliters was the volume of peripheral blood drawn from each donor. Together with a sample-barcoded 5' primer, a J-beta primer mix was included in a second PCR lasting about 7 to 11 cycles. TCRdb called the 5' RACE reads again in MiXCR, with one record for every CDR3 protein. Of about 800,000 distinct CDR3 sequences listed, roughly 50% are singletons. Overall study results and limits: As naive T cell percentage varied, TCR beta diversity correlated strongly with it.

With respect to this clonotype: As yet, its antigen is unknown.

Material: blood. This TCR was recovered from a man younger than 45 in good health. The rearrangement uses TRBV11-2 and TRBJ2-4; 8 bases are shared with TRBD1. The CDR3 DNA sequence: TGTGCCAGCAGCTTGCGGGACAGGCAGTACTTC. Protein sequence: CASSLRDRQYF.